This T cell receptor (beta chain) was observed in a study of T cells of healthy individuals. TCRdb called the 5' RACE reads again in MiXCR, with one record for every CDR3 protein. The sample shows approximately 100,000 distinct CDR3 sequences, roughly 18% of them seen only once. As for this clonotype: Since a much larger clone is just one base distant, this may be a read error.

The sequence derives from a human donor in good health.

The CDR3 spells CASNTTSGGVTDTQYF. The CDR3 DNA reads TGTGCCAGCAATACAACTAGCGGGGGGGTCACAGATACGCAGTATTTT. The gene calls are TRBV12-3 or TRBV12-4 and TRBJ2-3, with TRBD2 matching 13 bases. V shed 7 bases, J shed 2 bases, and the junction held 6 bases outside the gene matches. CDR3 size: 16 residues.